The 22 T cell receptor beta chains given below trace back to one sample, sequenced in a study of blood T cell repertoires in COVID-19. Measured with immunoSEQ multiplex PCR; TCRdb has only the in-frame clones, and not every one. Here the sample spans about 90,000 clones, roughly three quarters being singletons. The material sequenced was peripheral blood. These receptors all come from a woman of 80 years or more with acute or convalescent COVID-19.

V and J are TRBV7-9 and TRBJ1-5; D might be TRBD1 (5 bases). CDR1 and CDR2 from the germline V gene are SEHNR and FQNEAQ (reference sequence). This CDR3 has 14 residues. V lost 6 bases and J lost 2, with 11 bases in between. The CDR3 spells CASRSGGGNQPQHF. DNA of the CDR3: TGTGCCAGCAGGTCGGGAGGGGGCAATCAGCCCCAGCATTTT.

Here the CDR3 DNA reads TGTGCCAGCAGCTCCCCGGGCAGGGAGGACTATGGCTACACCTTC. Translated: CASSSPGREDYGYTF. This rearrangement joins TRBV5-4 to TRBJ1-2, with TRBD1 as a possible D gene (5 bases). Trimming removed 3 bases at V and 3 bases at J, with 15 bases between. The CDR3 spans 15 residues. Per the germline V gene, CDR1 is SGHNT and CDR2 is YYREEE (reference sequence).

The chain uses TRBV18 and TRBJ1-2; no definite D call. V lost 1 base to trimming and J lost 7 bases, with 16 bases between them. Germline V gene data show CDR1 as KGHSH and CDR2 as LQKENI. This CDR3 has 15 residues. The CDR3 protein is CASSPRTGRAAGYTF. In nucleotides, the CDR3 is TGTGCCAGCTCACCACGGACCGGTAGAGCGGCTGGCTACACCTTC.

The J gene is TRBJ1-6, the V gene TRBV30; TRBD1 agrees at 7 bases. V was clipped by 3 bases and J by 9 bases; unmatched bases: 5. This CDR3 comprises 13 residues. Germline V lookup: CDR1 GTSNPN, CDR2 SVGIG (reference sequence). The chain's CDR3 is CAWRGRGRSPLHF. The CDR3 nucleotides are TGTGCCTGGAGAGGTAGGGGGCGTTCACCCCTCCACTTT.

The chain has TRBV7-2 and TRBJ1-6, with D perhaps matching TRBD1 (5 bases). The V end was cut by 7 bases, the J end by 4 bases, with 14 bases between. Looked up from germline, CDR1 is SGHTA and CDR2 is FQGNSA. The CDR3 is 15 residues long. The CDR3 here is CASTADGGYNSPLHF. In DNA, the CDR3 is TGTGCCAGCACCGCAGACGGGGGATATAATTCACCCCTCCACTTT.

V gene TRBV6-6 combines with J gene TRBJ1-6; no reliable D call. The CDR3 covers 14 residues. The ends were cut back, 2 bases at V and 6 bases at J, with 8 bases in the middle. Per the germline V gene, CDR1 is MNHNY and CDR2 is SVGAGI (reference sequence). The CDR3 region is CASSYQEGNSPLHF. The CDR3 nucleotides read TGTGCCAGCAGTTACCAAGAGGGTAATTCACCCCTCCACTTT.

The CDR3 DNA is TGTGCCAGCAGTTTAGCTCTTTCGGGAGTGGGGGAAAAACTGTTTTTT. Its translation is CASSLALSGVGEKLFF. The chain recombines TRBV28 with TRBJ1-4; D ambiguous. The CDR3 loop spans 16 amino acids. CDR1 MDHEN and CDR2 SYDVKM come from the germline V gene. V was pared by 2 bases and J by 8 bases, with 18 bases between.

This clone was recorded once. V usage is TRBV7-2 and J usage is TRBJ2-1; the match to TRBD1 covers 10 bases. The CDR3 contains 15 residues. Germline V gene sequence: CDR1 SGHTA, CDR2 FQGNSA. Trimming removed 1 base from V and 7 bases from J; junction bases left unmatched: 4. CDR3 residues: CASSLEGQGRNEQFF. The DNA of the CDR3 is TGTGCCAGCAGCTTAGAGGGACAGGGGAGGAATGAGCAGTTCTTC.

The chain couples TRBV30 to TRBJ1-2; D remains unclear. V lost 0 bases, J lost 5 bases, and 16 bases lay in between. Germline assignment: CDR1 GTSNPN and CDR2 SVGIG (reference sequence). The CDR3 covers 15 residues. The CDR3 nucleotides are TGTGCCTGGAGTGTACAGTCGGGGAACTCATATGGCTACACCTTC. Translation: CAWSVQSGNSYGYTF.

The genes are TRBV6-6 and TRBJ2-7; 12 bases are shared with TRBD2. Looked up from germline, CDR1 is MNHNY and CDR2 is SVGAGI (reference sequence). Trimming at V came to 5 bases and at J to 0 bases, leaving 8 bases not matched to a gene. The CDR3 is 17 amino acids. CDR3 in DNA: TGTGCCAGCAGTCGACGGACTAGCGGGGCGAGCTCCTACGAGCAGTACTTC. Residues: CASSRRTSGASSYEQYF.

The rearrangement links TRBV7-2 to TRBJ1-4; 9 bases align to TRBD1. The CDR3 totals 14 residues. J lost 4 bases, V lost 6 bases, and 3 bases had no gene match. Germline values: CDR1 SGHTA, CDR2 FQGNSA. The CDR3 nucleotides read TGTGCCAGCAGTTTGGACAGGGGTAATGAAAAACTGTTTTTT. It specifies CASSLDRGNEKLFF.

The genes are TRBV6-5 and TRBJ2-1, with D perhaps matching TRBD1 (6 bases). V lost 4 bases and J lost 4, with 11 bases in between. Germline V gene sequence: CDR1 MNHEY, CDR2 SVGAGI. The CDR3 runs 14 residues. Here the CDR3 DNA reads TGTGCCAGCAGTTCGACCCAGGGGTACAATGAGCAGTTCTTC. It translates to CASSSTQGYNEQFF.

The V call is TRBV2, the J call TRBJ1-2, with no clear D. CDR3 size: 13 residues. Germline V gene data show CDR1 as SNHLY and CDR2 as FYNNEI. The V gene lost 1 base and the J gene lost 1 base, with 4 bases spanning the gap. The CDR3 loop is CASSEGVNYGYTF. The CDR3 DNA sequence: TGTGCCAGCAGTGAAGGAGTTAACTATGGCTACACCTTC.

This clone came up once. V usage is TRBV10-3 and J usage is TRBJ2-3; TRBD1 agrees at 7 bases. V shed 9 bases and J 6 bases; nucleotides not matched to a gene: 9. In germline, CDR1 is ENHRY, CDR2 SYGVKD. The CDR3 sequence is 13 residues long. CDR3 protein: CAIRDSPGDTQYF. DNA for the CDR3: TGTGCCATTCGGGACAGTCCCGGGGATACGCAGTATTTT.

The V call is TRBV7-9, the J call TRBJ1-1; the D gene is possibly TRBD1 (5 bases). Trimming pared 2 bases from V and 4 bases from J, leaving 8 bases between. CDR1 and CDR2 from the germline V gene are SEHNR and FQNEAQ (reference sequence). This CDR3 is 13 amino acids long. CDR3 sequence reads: CASSLTQGTEAFF. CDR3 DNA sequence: TGTGCCAGCAGCTTAACCCAGGGCACTGAAGCTTTCTTT.

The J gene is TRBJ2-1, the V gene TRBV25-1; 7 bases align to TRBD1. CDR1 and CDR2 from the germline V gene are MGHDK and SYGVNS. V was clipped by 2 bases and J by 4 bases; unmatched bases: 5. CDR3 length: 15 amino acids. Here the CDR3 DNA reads TGTGCCAGCAGTGAAACAGGGGTGTTATACAATGAGCAGTTCTTC. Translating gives CASSETGVLYNEQFF.

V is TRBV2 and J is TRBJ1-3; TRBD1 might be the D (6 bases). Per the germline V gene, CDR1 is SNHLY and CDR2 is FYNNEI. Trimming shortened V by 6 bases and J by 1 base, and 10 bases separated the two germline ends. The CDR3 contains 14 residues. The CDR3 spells CASRKGHSGNTIYF. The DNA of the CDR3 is TGTGCCAGCAGAAAGGGACATTCTGGAAACACCATATATTTT.

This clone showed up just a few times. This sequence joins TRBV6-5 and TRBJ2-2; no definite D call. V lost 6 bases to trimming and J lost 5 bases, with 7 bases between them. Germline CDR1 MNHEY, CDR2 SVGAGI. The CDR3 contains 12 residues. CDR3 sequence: CASRLGTGELFF. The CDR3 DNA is TGTGCCAGCAGGCTAGGTACCGGGGAGCTGTTTTTT.

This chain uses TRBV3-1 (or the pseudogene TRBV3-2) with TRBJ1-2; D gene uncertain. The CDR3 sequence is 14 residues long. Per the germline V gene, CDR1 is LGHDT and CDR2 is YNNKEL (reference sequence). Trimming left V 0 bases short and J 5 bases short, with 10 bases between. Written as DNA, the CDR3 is TGTGCCAGCAGCCAAGAATCCCCCGTGTATGGCTACACCTTC. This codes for CASSQESPVYGYTF.

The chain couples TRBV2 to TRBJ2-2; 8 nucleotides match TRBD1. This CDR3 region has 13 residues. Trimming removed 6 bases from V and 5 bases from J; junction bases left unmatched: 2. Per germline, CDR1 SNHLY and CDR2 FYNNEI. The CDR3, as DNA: TGTGCCAGCAGGCAGGGGGCAACCGGGGAGCTGTTTTTT. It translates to CASRQGATGELFF.

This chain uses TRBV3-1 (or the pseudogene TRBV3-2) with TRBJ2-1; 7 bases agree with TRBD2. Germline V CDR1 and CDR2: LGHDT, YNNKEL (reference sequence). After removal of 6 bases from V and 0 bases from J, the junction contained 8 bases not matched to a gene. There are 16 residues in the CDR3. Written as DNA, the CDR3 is TGTGCCAGCAGACGGCGAGCGGGAAGCTCCTACAATGAGCAGTTCTTC. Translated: CASRRRAGSSYNEQFF.

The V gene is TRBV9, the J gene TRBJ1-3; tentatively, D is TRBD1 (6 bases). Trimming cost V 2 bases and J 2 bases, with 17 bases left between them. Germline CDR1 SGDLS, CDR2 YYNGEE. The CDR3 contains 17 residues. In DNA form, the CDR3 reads TGTGCCAGCAGCGTCCACATGGAAGGGGGAGCTGGAAACACCATATATTTT. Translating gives CASSVHMEGGAGNTIYF.